The 29 T cell receptor beta chains given below trace back to one sample, sequenced in a study of blood T cells in healthy people across ages. A J-beta primer mix and a sample-barcoded 5' primer were used in a second PCR of roughly 6 to 11 cycles. MiXCR, applied by TCRdb to the 5' RACE reads, yields one record per CDR3 protein. The profile shows approximately 830,000 distinct CDR3 sequences, roughly 60% of them singletons. Sequenced sample: blood. These receptors were taken from a man younger than 40 in good health.

J is TRBJ1-4 and V is TRBV29-1; no definite D call. There are 14 residues in the CDR3. V lost 0 bases and J lost 8, with 13 bases in between. The germline CDR1 and CDR2 sequences are SQVTM and ANQGSEA. The CDR3 region has the DNA TGCAGCGTTGAAGATAGGGAAAGAAGGGAAAAACTGTTTTTT. Translated: CSVEDRERREKLFF.

The chain recombines TRBV4-2 with TRBJ2-7; 7 nucleotides line up with TRBD2. The germline CDR1 and CDR2 sequences are LGHNA and YNFKEQ. There are 15 residues in the CDR3. V lost 4 bases and J lost 5; bases outside the gene matches: 11. CDR3 protein: CASSLVVEGGDEQYF. The DNA of the CDR3 is TGTGCCAGCAGCCTAGTGGTGGAGGGAGGGGACGAGCAGTACTTC.

This clonotype was counted between two and nine times. The chain is built from TRBV28 and TRBJ2-5; 7 nucleotides line up with TRBD1. The J call may be wrong; the DNA end is better matched by TRBJ2-7. This CDR3 has 14 amino acids. Germline values: CDR1 MDHEN, CDR2 SYDVKM. The CDR3 region has the DNA TGTGCCAGCAGTTTACATACAGGGGCTGGCGAGCAGTACTTC. Protein sequence: CASSLHTGAGEQYF.

The chain uses TRBV20-1 and TRBJ2-1, with D possibly TRBD1 on 6 matching bases. Germline assignment: CDR1 DFQATT and CDR2 SNEGSKA (reference sequence). The V gene lost 3 bases and the J gene lost 4 bases, with 13 bases spanning the gap. This CDR3 contains 14 residues. The CDR3 here is CSARDGTQYNEQFF. The CDR3 bases are TGCAGTGCTAGGGACGGGACACAGTACAATGAGCAGTTCTTC.

J is TRBJ1-5 and V is TRBV7-2, with D unclear. CDR1 and CDR2 (germline): SGHTA, FQGNSA. This CDR3 has 15 amino acids. Trimming left V 3 bases short and J 5 bases short, with 14 bases between. In DNA form, the CDR3 reads TGTGCCAGCAGCTTGGTACAAGGAAGGGATCAGCCCCAGCATTTT. It encodes CASSLVQGRDQPQHF.

This clonotype was recorded at least ten times. This chain uses TRBV7-2 with TRBJ2-1, with D possibly TRBD2 on 7 matching bases. V lost 1 base and J lost 6, with 13 bases in between. CDR3 length: 15 amino acids. Germline-derived CDR1 and CDR2 are SGHTA and FQGNSA. CDR3 DNA sequence: TGTGCCAGCAGCTTAGTATGGGGGGGCTTCAATGAGCAGTTCTTC. It specifies CASSLVWGGFNEQFF.

The genes are TRBV7-8 and TRBJ1-5; 10 bases line up with TRBD1. CDR3 length: 15 residues. Germline-derived CDR1 and CDR2 are SGHVS and FQNEAQ. V shed 6 bases and J 6 bases; nucleotides not matched to a gene: 8. As DNA, the CDR3 is TGTGCCAGCAGACGGGACAGGGGAGAGGCTCAGCCCCAGCATTTT. Its protein product is CASRRDRGEAQPQHF.

This clonotype was observed a few times. J is TRBJ2-1 and V is TRBV10-3; D may correspond to TRBD1 or TRBD2 (5 bases each). The germline gives CDR1 ENHRY, CDR2 SYGVKD. V shed 0 bases and J shed 9 bases, with 9 bases lying between them. The CDR3 sequence is 13 residues long. CDR3 amino acids: CAISESSGTEQFF. CDR3 nucleotide sequence: TGTGCCATCAGTGAGTCGTCCGGGACTGAGCAGTTCTTC.

This clonotype was detected a few times. The chain employs TRBV6-5 and TRBJ2-1, with TRBD2 matching 8 bases. The ends lost 5 bases at V and 0 bases at J; junction bases unmatched: 3. This CDR3 region has 15 residues. Per germline, CDR1 MNHEY and CDR2 SVGAGI. The CDR3 DNA reads as TGTGCCAGCAGTACTAGCGGACTCTCCTACAATGAGCAGTTCTTC. Amino acid sequence: CASSTSGLSYNEQFF.

The chain employs TRBV20-1 and TRBJ2-1; TRBD2 is a possible D gene (6 bases). Between the trimmed V and J ends, which lost 4 bases and 8 bases, there was a span of 18 bases. The CDR3 totals 14 residues. Germline V gene sequence: CDR1 DFQATT, CDR2 SNEGSKA (reference sequence). The CDR3 DNA sequence: TGCAGTGCTAAGGGTCACAAACGGAGGGATGAGCAGTTCTTC. This codes for CSAKGHKRRDEQFF.

The rearrangement uses TRBV7-2 and TRBJ1-2, with 10 positions matching TRBD1. Germline-derived CDR1 and CDR2 are SGHTA and FQGNSA. The CDR3 is 14 amino acids. With V trimmed by 4 bases and J by 8 bases, 7 bases remained unmatched. CDR3 in amino acids: CASSYDRGRGGYTF. CDR3 coding DNA: TGTGCCAGCAGCTATGACAGGGGGCGAGGGGGCTACACCTTC.

This clonotype was seen only a few times. CDR3 DNA sequence: TGTGCCTGGAGGAGGGATCAAGGAGCTTTCTTT. Amino acids: CAWRRDQGAFF. This rearrangement joins TRBV30 to TRBJ1-1, with D uncertain. CDR3 length: 11 residues. Germline V gene sequence: CDR1 GTSNPN, CDR2 SVGIG (reference sequence). Deletions cut 3 bases from V and 10 bases from J, with 12 bases between. The complete variable domain, with remaining parts taken from reference TRBV30 and TRBJ1-1, reads SQTIHQWPATLVQPVGSPLSLECTVEGTSNPNLYWYRQAAGRGLQLLFYSVGIGQISSEVPQNLSASRPQDRQFILSSKKLLLSDSGFYLCAWRRDQGAFFGQGTRLTVV.

This clonotype was seen many times. This sequence joins TRBV29-1 and TRBJ2-7; D is undetermined. V lost 7 bases, J lost 0 bases, and 16 bases lay in between. Germline V gene sequence: CDR1 SQVTM, CDR2 ANQGSEA. The CDR3 totals 14 residues. The CDR3 region has the DNA TGCAGCGCTGATACTGGGTCAAGCTCCTACGAGCAGTACTTC. Translated: CSADTGSSSYEQYF.

The table lists this clonotype with a few counts. V and J are TRBV20-1 and TRBJ2-7, with 10 nucleotides matching TRBD1. V was pared by 1 base and J by 0 bases, with 9 bases of the junction left unmatched. This CDR3 spans 17 amino acids. Germline V gene sequence: CDR1 DFQATT, CDR2 SNEGSKA (reference sequence). CDR3 DNA: TGCAGTGCTAGAGGCCCTTTTGGGACAGGGGCCTCCTACGAGCAGTACTTC. The encoded protein is CSARGPFGTGASYEQYF.

This clonotype was seen a single time. The genes are TRBV10-3 and TRBJ2-1, with 7 bases lining up with TRBD2. Germline V gene sequence: CDR1 ENHRY, CDR2 SYGVKD. J lost 1 base, V lost 4 bases, and 1 base had no gene match. The CDR3 is made up of 14 amino acids. This CDR3 is CAISAGGSYNEQFF. CDR3 DNA: TGTGCCATCAGTGCCGGGGGGTCCTACAATGAGCAGTTCTTC.

The chain carries TRBV10-3 and TRBJ2-5; 10 bases fit TRBD1. The CDR3 spans 13 residues. The junction had 4 bases not matched to a gene; V was cut back by 9 bases and J by 3 bases. Per the germline V gene, CDR1 is ENHRY and CDR2 is SYGVKD. This chain's CDR3 is CAISGTGEETQYF. CDR3 DNA sequence: TGTGCCATATCTGGGACAGGGGAAGAGACCCAGTACTTC.

The chain links TRBV29-1 to TRBJ1-4; D not certain. Germline CDR1 reads SQVTM; CDR2 reads ANQGSEA. This CDR3 has 10 amino acids. Trimming cost V 7 bases and J 7 bases, with 7 bases left between them. Here the CDR3 DNA reads TGCAGCGCCCGGGGTGAAAAACTGTTTTTT. This sequence encodes CSARGEKLFF.

V and J are TRBV6-6 and TRBJ1-5; unclear D gene. Per the germline V gene, CDR1 is MNHNY and CDR2 is SVGAGI (reference sequence). The CDR3 is made up of 17 amino acids. V gave up 0 bases and J gave up 2 bases, with 14 bases separating them. The CDR3 region has the DNA TGTGCCAGCAGTTACTCGAAGGGCGTAGAAGGCAATCAGCCCCAGCATTTT. This sequence encodes CASSYSKGVEGNQPQHF.

This clonotype showed up just once. CDR3 sequence: CASSLMGGGVKETQYF. The CDR3 coding sequence is TGTGCCAGCAGCCTAATGGGTGGGGGGGTTAAAGAGACCCAGTACTTC. The chain couples TRBV7-2 to TRBJ2-7, with TRBD2 identical over 7 bases. TRBJ2-5 matches the DNA end more closely, so the J call is doubtful. The CDR3 spans 16 residues. Germline CDR1 is SGHTA and CDR2 is FQGNSA.

The chain links TRBV5-1 to TRBJ1-2; weak D call: TRBD1 (5 bases). The length of the CDR3 is 14 residues. Trimming removed 0 bases from V and 10 bases from J, with 16 bases in between. The germline V gene has CDR1 SGHRS and CDR2 YFSETQ. CDR3 bases: TGCGCCAGCAGCTTGGCACAGGCGTCCCCCGTCTACACCTTC. It codes for CASSLAQASPVYTF.

This chain links TRBV4-3 with TRBJ2-4; TRBD1 matches 10 bases. Unmatched junction bases numbered 19, after V lost 0 bases and J lost 8 bases. The CDR3 is made up of 20 amino acids. Germline V gene lookup returns CDR1 LGHNA and CDR2 YSLEER. The CDR3 sequence is CASSQDLGNWVGQGNDIQYF. In nucleotides, the CDR3 is TGCGCCAGCAGCCAAGATCTGGGAAATTGGGTGGGACAGGGGAATGACATTCAGTACTTC.

In its sample, this clonotype was seen a few times. The J gene is TRBJ2-7, the V gene TRBV27, with D unclear. The V gene's germline CDR1 is MNHEY and CDR2 SMNVEV (reference sequence). V was cut by 4 bases and J by 2 bases, with 12 bases left in between. This CDR3 region has 14 residues. The CDR3 spells CASSWAVTPYEQYF. Here the CDR3 DNA reads TGTGCCAGCAGTTGGGCAGTGACCCCCTACGAGCAGTACTTC.

The rearrangement links TRBV6-5 to TRBJ2-1, with 13 nucleotides matching TRBD2. The CDR3 covers 18 residues. Germline CDR1 reads MNHEY; CDR2 reads SVGAGI. V trimming: 6 bases; J trimming: 7 bases; junction bases outside the gene matches: 15. DNA of the CDR3: TGTGCCAGCAGCGGGACTAGCGGGGACACTTCCCCATGGAATGAGCAGTTCTTC. Translated: CASSGTSGDTSPWNEQFF.

This clonotype was detected only a few times. CDR3 in amino acids: CASSLEVSLNYGYTF. In DNA, the CDR3 is TGTGCCAGCAGCTTAGAGGTCTCCCTAAACTATGGCTACACCTTC. J is TRBJ1-2 and V is TRBV7-9; D is unclear. CDR3 length equals 15 residues. Trimming pared 1 base from V and 2 bases from J, leaving 11 bases between. Germline V gives CDR1 SEHNR, CDR2 FQNEAQ (reference sequence).

The chain joins TRBV5-1 to TRBJ1-4; D is perhaps TRBD1 (6 bases). The CDR3 spans 15 residues. The germline CDR1 and CDR2 sequences are SGHRS and YFSETQ. Trimming removed 4 bases from V and 7 bases from J, with 17 bases in between. CDR3 protein: CASSLDRPDTEKLFF. DNA for the CDR3: TGCGCCAGCAGCCTGGACAGACCTGATACTGAAAAACTGTTTTTT.

V is TRBV29-1 and J is TRBJ2-1, with D tentatively TRBD1 (6 bases). Germline V lookup: CDR1 SQVTM, CDR2 ANQGSEA. The germline V and J ends were trimmed by 4 bases and 4 bases, with 11 bases remaining between them. There are 13 residues in the CDR3. CDR3 coding DNA: TGCAGCGTTGGTTGGGGGCTTTACAATGAGCAGTTCTTC. Translating gives CSVGWGLYNEQFF.

The chain combines TRBV6-2 or TRBV6-3 with TRBJ2-7; TRBD1 agrees at 7 bases. CDR3 length: 18 amino acids. Looked up from germline, CDR1 is MNHEY and CDR2 is SVGEGT. V lost 0 bases and J lost 3; bases outside the gene matches: 14. Here the CDR3 DNA reads TGTGCCAGCAGTTACTCGATGCCGGGACAGTCGAAATACTACGAGCAGTACTTC. Its protein is CASSYSMPGQSKYYEQYF.

About this clonotype itself: Given a much more abundant clone one base away, this may be a read error. The gene calls are TRBV7-8 and TRBJ1-6, with unresolved D. The CDR3 totals 12 residues. Germline loops: CDR1 SGHVS, CDR2 FQNEAQ. DNA of the CDR3: TGTGCCGGCAGCTCGTCCAATTCACCCCTCCACTTT. Amino acids: CAGSSSNSPLHF.

J is TRBJ2-1 and V is TRBV5-1; D is ambiguous. V gave up 2 bases and J gave up 7 bases, with 13 bases separating them. CDR1 and CDR2 (germline): SGHRS, YFSETQ. This CDR3 has 14 residues. CDR3 nucleotides: TGCGCCAGCAGCTTTACGGCAAGAGAGAATGAGCAGTTCTTC. Translation gives CASSFTARENEQFF.